The entry that follows covers one T cell receptor beta chain sequence. Its antigen is undetermined. The record originates from a study of human T cells and chemical hapten exposure. The wider study: Sensitization used 2% DPC on about 2 cm by about 2 cm upper inner arm skin.

The time point is: patch test 2, 6 weeks after DPC sensitization. The treatment here: therapeutic diphenylcyclopropenone sensitization with weekly scalp DPC. Study findings and constraints: Counts of expanded TCRs at PT1 were positively correlated with patch test score.

The germline V gene encodes CDR1 LNHNV and CDR2 YYDKDF (reference sequence). The CDR3 runs 17 residues. Trimming stripped 3 bases from V and 7 bases from J, with 19 bases between. MiXCR, run by TCRdb on the RACE reads, gives a single entry per CDR3 protein. The data hold some 96,000 distinct CDR3 sequences, with approximately 9.3% observed a single time. The sequences come from whole blood, collected in connection with sensitization to the hapten diphenylcyclopropenone (DPC). The sequence derives from a woman in her 40s with alopecia areata. Some clones in this sample may be carry-over from other donors' samples. The chain links TRBV15 to TRBJ1-6; D is unclear. CDR3 nucleotide sequence: TGTGCCACCAGCAGGGTCCCCGGGCCCCCAAGGAATTCACCCCTCCACTTT. Translated: CATSRVPGPPRNSPLHF.